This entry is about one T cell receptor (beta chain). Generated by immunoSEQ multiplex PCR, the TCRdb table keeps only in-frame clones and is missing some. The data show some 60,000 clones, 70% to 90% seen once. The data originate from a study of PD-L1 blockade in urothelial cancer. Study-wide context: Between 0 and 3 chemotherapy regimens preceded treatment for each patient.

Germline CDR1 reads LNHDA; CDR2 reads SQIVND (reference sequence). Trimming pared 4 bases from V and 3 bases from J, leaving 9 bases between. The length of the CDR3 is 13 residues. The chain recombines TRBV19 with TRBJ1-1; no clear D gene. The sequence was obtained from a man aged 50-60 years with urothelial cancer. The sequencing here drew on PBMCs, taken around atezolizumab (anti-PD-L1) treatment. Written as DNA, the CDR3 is TGTGCCAGTAGTACGAGGCCGGACACTGAAGCTTTCTTT. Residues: CASSTRPDTEAFF.